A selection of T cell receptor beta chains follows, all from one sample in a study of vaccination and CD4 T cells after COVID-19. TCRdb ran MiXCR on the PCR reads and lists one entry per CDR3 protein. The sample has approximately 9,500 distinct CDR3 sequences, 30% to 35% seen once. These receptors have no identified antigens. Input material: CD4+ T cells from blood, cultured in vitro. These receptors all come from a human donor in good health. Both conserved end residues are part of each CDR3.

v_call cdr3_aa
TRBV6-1 CASGRMGVSTDTQYF
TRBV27 CASSLSFSSYNSPLHF
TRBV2 CASSEVWNDYGYTF
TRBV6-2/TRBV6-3 CASSLRAENTEAFF
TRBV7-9 CASSLEWEQFF
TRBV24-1 CATSDSQGGNSPLHF
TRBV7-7 CASSLGGEGETQYF
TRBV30 CAWSGGGGGETQYF
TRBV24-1 CATRKQGGTGELFF
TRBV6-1 CASTLAGANTGELFF
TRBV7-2 CASSPGRLGGNEQFF
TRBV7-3 CASSPSGRYPRGEQFF
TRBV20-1 CSAGLATSGTTQYF
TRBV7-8 CASSLTEVTDTQYF
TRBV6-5 CASSYRVSGANVLTF
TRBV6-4 CASSGTSGRGALSYNEQFF
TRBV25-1 CASSESPGLYSPLHF
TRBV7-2 CASSLGEAGNYGYTF
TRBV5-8 CASILKWTGTDLYEQYF
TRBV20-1 CSGTLAGIDNEQFF
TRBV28 CASRGVDTEAFF
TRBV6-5 CASSYELAGVNEQFF
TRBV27 CASSLTPGLAGSGQFF
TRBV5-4 CASSLFQGGGQETQYF
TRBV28 CASSLSGRLNTEAFF
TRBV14 CASSQGDRDEAFF
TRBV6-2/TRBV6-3 CASSYLTGGIDNSPLHF
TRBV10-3 CAISESGGSTDTQYF
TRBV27 CATRTGKNSPLHF
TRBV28 CASSSGGTGTGSYEQYF
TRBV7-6 CASSFEQGSKLFF
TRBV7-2 CASSFGPPRGETQYF
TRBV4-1 CASSQAGVVGGQETQYF
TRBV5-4 CASSLTAGGVETQYF
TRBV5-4 CASSFGTGVNQPQHF
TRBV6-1 CASRKIAGGPITDTQYF
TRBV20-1 CSASPGDTQYF
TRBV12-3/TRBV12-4 CASSSTGSREQYF
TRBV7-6 CASSLAPTLPKNIQYF
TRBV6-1 CASSTGTGATEAFF
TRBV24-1 CATSDPTSFGADTQYF
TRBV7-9 CASSSEGNTIYF
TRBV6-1 CASRGVPGQPSYEQYF
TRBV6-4 CASSPTSGSSDTQYF
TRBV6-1 CASNPGTSGTYEQYF
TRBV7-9 CASSLRQGAGTDTQYF
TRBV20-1 CSAWGQRVTGELFF
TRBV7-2 CASSLNAGGDTQYF
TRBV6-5 CASSYPAGGELFF
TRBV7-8 CASSQKHATGANQDEQYF
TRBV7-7 CASSQTSSTDTQYF
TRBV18 CASSPDTEGEQYF
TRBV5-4 CASSSKRAGRGTPLHF
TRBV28 CASSLLGSFLNTEAFF
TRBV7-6 CASSLGEQYF